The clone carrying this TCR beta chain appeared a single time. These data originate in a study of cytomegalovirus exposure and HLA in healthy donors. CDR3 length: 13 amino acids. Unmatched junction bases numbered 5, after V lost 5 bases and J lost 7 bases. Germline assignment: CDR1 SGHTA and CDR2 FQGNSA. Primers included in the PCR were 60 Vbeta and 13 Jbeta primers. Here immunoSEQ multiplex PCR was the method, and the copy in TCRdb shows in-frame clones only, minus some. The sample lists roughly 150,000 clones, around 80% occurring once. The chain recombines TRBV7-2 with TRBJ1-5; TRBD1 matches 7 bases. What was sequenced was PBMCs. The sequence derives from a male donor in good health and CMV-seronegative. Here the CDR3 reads CASSPDRDQPQHF. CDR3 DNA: TGTGCCAGCAGCCCAGACAGGGACCAGCCCCAGCATTTT.